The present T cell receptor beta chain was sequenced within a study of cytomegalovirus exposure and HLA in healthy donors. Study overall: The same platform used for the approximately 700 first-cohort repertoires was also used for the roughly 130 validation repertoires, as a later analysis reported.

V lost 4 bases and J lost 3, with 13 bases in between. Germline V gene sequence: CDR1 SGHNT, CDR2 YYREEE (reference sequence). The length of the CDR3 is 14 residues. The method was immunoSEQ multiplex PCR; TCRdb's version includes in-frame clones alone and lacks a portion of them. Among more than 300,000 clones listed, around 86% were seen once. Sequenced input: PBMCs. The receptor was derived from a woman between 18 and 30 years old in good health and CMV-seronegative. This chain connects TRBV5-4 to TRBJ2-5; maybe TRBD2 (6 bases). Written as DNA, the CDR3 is TGTGCCAGCAGCGGGGGACTGAATAAAGAGACCCAGTACTTC. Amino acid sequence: CASSGGLNKETQYF.